The 19 T cell receptor beta chains below were found in one sample sequenced in a study of regulatory T cells in long-lasting Graves disease. Through Arm-PCR of CDR3 regions and iRepertoire HTBI primers, TCR beta libraries were built. MiXCR was run by TCRdb on the multiplex PCR reads, yielding one entry per CDR3 protein. Among roughly 400,000 distinct CDR3 sequences listed, roughly 20% were seen once. Described time point: persistent/refractory GD, antithyroid drugs over 5 years with positive TRAb. PBMC RNA was the source of the TCR library. The sample was peripheral blood mononuclear cells (PBMCs), taken when the disease was refractory, from a patient treated with antithyroid drugs. The origin of the receptors is a female donor with Graves disease.

This clonotype occurred many times. The rearrangement joins TRBV20-1 to TRBJ1-6; D is unclear. The germline V and J ends were trimmed by 6 bases and 10 bases, with 19 bases remaining between them. CDR3 length: 14 residues. Germline V gives CDR1 DFQATT, CDR2 SNEGSKA (reference sequence). Here the CDR3 reads CSAPSLGWRSPLHF. In DNA, the CDR3 is TGCAGTGCCCCTTCATTGGGGTGGAGATCACCCCTCCACTTT.

In its sample, this clonotype was seen a few times. The genes are TRBV20-1 and TRBJ2-5, with 7 nucleotides matching TRBD2. There are 14 residues in the CDR3. V lost 3 bases and J lost 3; bases outside the gene matches: 7. The germline gives CDR1 DFQATT, CDR2 SNEGSKA (reference sequence). The CDR3 nucleotides are TGCAGTGCTAGTAGCGGGTCGTTTGAAGAGACCCAGTACTTC. Translated, it gives CSASSGSFEETQYF.

This clonotype was detected only a few times. The V call is TRBV10-3, the J call TRBJ1-1; no firm D call. The CDR3 contains 12 residues. Germline lookup yields CDR1 ENHRY and CDR2 SYGVKD. The V end lost 8 bases, the J end lost 4 bases, and 11 bases lay between the germline ends. The CDR3 here is CAIAGEGTEAFF. Written as DNA, the CDR3 is TGTGCCATCGCGGGAGAAGGCACTGAAGCTTTCTTT.

This clonotype has only a few counts. The chain recombines TRBV12-3 or TRBV12-4 with TRBJ1-5; D remains unclear. The CDR3 extends over 14 amino acids. Trimming left V 5 bases short and J 0 bases short, with 8 bases between. CDR3 in amino acids: CASSRVYSNQPQHF. CDR3 in DNA: TGTGCCAGCAGTAGGGTGTATAGCAATCAGCCCCAGCATTTT.

The chain joins TRBV20-1 to TRBJ2-6, with 7 bases matching TRBD1. This CDR3 spans 18 amino acids. Looked up from germline, CDR1 is DFQATT and CDR2 is SNEGSKA (reference sequence). J gave up 0 bases and V 0 bases, and 8 bases lay outside the gene matches. The CDR3 is CSARDGGQVSSGANVLTF. The CDR3 DNA reads as TGCAGTGCTAGAGATGGCGGACAGGTATCCTCTGGGGCCAACGTCCTGACTTTC.

This clonotype was found many times. This chain joins TRBV12-3 or TRBV12-4 and TRBJ1-1; a possible D gene is TRBD1 (6 bases). V lost 7 bases to trimming and J lost 5 bases, with 17 bases between them. There are 14 residues in the CDR3. The CDR3 spells CASTRRGARTEAFF. CDR3 nucleotide sequence: TGTGCCAGCACCCGGCGGGGGGCGCGTACTGAAGCTTTCTTT.

This CDR3 reads CASSIPGDSLAKNIQYF. CDR3 DNA: TGTGCCAGTAGTATACCGGGGGACAGCTTAGCCAAAAACATTCAGTACTTC. The chain recombines TRBV19 with TRBJ2-4; D is possibly TRBD1 (7 bases). V was trimmed by 2 bases and J by 0 bases, leaving 14 bases between them. The CDR3 consists of 17 residues. Germline CDR1 LNHDA, CDR2 SQIVND (reference sequence).

This clonotype was counted ten times or more. The chain combines TRBV6-5 with TRBJ1-6; 10 bases are shared with TRBD1. CDR1 MNHEY and CDR2 SVGAGI come from the germline V gene. The CDR3 extends over 19 amino acids. The trim removed 2 bases at V and 0 bases at J, leaving 7 bases unmatched. Here the CDR3 DNA reads TGTGCCAGCAGTTACCAGACAGGGGGCGGAAGCTCCTATAATTCACCCCTCCACTTT. Translation: CASSYQTGGGSSYNSPLHF.

This clonotype was recorded many times. The rearrangement joins TRBV7-3 to TRBJ2-6, with D perhaps TRBD2 (6 bases). Germline CDR1 and CDR2: SGHTA and FQGTGA. The CDR3 is made up of 18 amino acids. V lost 0 bases and J 0 bases, leaving 12 bases between the germline ends. CDR3 loop: CASSLTGLQSSGANVLTF. CDR3 DNA sequence: TGTGCCAGCAGCTTAACGGGACTTCAGAGCTCTGGGGCCAACGTCCTGACTTTC.

This clonotype occurred many times. The chain combines TRBV7-9 with TRBJ1-4; maybe TRBD1 (6 bases). Germline loops: CDR1 SEHNR, CDR2 FQNEAQ (reference sequence). CDR3 length: 16 residues. Deletions cut 3 bases from V and 1 base from J, with 12 bases between. The CDR3 DNA follows: TGTGCCAGCAGCTTGGGTTACAGGGAAACTAATGAAAAACTGTTTTTT. Protein sequence: CASSLGYRETNEKLFF.

This clonotype has at least ten counts. This chain uses TRBV3-1 with TRBJ1-1; TRBD1 agrees at 10 bases. J lost 6 bases, V lost 1 base, and 2 bases had no gene match. The CDR3 is made up of 14 amino acids. Germline lookup yields CDR1 LGHDT and CDR2 YNNKEL (reference sequence). CDR3 sequence: CASSQAGTGAEAFF. The CDR3 DNA is TGTGCCAGCAGCCAAGCCGGGACAGGGGCTGAAGCTTTCTTT.

This clonotype has ten or more counts. This rearrangement joins TRBV12-5 to TRBJ1-1; D ambiguous. Germline V lookup: CDR1 LGHNT, CDR2 FRNRAP. With 2 bases removed from V and 4 bases from J, the gap between germline ends came to 8 bases. This CDR3 contains 13 residues. CDR3: CASGLSRGTEAFF. Here the CDR3 DNA reads TGTGCTAGTGGTTTGTCTCGAGGCACTGAAGCTTTCTTT.

CDR3 nucleotide sequence: TGTGCCACCAGCAGCTTCCGACAGGACACAGATACGCAGTATTTT. Protein: CATSSFRQDTDTQYF. The chain combines TRBV15 with TRBJ2-3; D might be TRBD1 (6 bases). V lost 3 bases and J lost 2, with 12 bases in between. The CDR3 totals 15 residues. Germline assignment: CDR1 LNHNV and CDR2 YYDKDF (reference sequence).

This chain uses TRBV19 with TRBJ1-6, with D maybe TRBD1 (6 bases). The germline CDR1 and CDR2 sequences are LNHDA and SQIVND (reference sequence). The ends were cut back, 4 bases at V and 7 bases at J, with 20 bases in the middle. The CDR3 has 17 residues. As DNA, the CDR3 is TGTGCCAGTAGTACAACACATACCGGGACAACCAATTCACCCCTCCACTTT. This translates into CASSTTHTGTTNSPLHF.

As to this clonotype: Mismatch with germline at one junction end may stem from a read error. The V gene is TRBV7-7, the J gene TRBJ2-2, with D possibly called TRBD1 or TRBD2 (5 bases each). In germline, CDR1 is SSHAT, CDR2 FNYEAQ (reference sequence). This CDR3 contains 13 residues. The CDR3 DNA follows: TGTGCTAGCAGAGGGGTGTCCAACGGGGAGCTGTTTTTT. As protein: CASRGVSNGELFF. Supplemented by reference TRBV7-7 and TRBJ2-2, the full variable domain reads GAGVSQSPRYKVTKRGQDVTLRCDPISSHATLYWYQQALGQGPEFLTYFNYEAQPDKSGLPSDRFSAERPEGSISTLTIQRTEQRDSAMYRCASRGVSNGELFFGEGSRLTVL.

This clonotype was seen only a few times. The chain combines TRBV5-1 with TRBJ2-2; D might be TRBD2 (6 bases). Looked up from germline, CDR1 is SGHRS and CDR2 is YFSETQ. V lost 7 bases, J lost 5 bases, and 18 bases lay in between. This CDR3 comprises 15 residues. DNA for the CDR3: TGCGCCAGCCATTGGGGGACTCTGGGGACCGGGGAGCTGTTTTTT. Its translation: CASHWGTLGTGELFF.

This clonotype was recorded at least ten times. This sequence joins TRBV11-2 and TRBJ2-2; D ambiguous. The CDR3 covers 13 residues. Germline V gives CDR1 SGHAT, CDR2 FQNNGV. Between the trimmed V and J ends, which lost 1 base and 3 bases, there was a span of 3 bases. CDR3 DNA sequence: TGTGCCAGCAGCTTAGCCGACACCGGGGAGCTGTTTTTT. Amino acid sequence: CASSLADTGELFF.

The chain uses TRBV5-1 and TRBJ2-7; D is possibly TRBD1 (5 bases). Germline V CDR1 and CDR2: SGHRS, YFSETQ. Between the trimmed V and J ends, which lost 3 bases and 0 bases, there was a span of 10 bases. CDR3 length equals 14 residues. CDR3 sequence reads: CASSWQGSSYEQYF. In DNA, the CDR3 is TGCGCCAGCAGCTGGCAGGGCAGCTCCTACGAGCAGTACTTC.

V is TRBV28 and J is TRBJ2-6, with D tentatively TRBD1 or TRBD2 (6 bases each). Germline V CDR1 and CDR2: MDHEN, SYDVKM. V gave up 6 bases and J gave up 4 bases, with 16 bases separating them. The CDR3 is 16 residues long. CDR3 coding DNA: TGTGCCAGCAGAGGTACGGGGGCGCTGGGGGCCAACGTCCTGACTTTC. Protein: CASRGTGALGANVLTF.